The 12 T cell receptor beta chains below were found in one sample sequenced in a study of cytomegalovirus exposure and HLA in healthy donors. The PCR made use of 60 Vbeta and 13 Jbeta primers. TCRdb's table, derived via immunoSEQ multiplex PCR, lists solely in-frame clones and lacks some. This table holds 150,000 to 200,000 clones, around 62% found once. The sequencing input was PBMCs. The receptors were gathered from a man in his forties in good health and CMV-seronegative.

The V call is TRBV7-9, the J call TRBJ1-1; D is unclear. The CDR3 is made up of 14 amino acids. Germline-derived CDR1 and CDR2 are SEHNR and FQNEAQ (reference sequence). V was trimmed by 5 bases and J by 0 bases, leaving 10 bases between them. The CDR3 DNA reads TGTGCCAGCAGCCGGTCCAATATGAACACTGAAGCTTTCTTT. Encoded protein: CASSRSNMNTEAFF.

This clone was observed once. CDR3 sequence (DNA): TGTGCCAGCAGTGGGGGGGGGTTGGGAGAGACCCAGTACTTC. This codes for CASSGGGLGETQYF. The rearrangement joins TRBV6-1 to TRBJ2-5, with TRBD2 matching over 7 bases. This CDR3 comprises 14 residues. V was pared by 4 bases and J by 4 bases, with 6 bases of the junction left unmatched. Germline CDR1 is MNHNS and CDR2 is SASEGT.

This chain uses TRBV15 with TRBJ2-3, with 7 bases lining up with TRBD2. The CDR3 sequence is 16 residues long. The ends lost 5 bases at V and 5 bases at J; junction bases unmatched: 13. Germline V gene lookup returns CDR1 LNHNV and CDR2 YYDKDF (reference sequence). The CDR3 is CATSRRGMGVRDTQYF. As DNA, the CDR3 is TGTGCCACCAGCCGGCGGGGGATGGGTGTAAGAGATACGCAGTATTTT.

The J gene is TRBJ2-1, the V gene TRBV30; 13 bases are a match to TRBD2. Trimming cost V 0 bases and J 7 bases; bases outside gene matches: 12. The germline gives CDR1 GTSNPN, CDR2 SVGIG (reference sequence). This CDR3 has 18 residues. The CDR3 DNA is TGTGCCTGGAGTGTAGGGTCTACACTAGCGGGAGGGCCTAATGAGCAGTTCTTC. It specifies CAWSVGSTLAGGPNEQFF.

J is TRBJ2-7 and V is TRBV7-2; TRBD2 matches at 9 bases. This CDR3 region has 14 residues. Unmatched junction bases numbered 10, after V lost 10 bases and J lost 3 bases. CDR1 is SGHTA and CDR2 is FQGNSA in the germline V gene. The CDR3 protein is CATSTASGVYEQYF. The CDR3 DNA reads TGTGCCACATCAACGGCTAGCGGGGTCTACGAGCAGTACTTC.

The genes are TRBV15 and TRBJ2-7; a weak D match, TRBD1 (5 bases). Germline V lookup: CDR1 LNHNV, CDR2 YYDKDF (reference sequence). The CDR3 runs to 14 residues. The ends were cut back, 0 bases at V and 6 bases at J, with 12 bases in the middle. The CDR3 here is CATSRDHPRAEQYF. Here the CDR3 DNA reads TGTGCCACCAGCAGAGATCATCCCAGGGCCGAGCAGTACTTC.

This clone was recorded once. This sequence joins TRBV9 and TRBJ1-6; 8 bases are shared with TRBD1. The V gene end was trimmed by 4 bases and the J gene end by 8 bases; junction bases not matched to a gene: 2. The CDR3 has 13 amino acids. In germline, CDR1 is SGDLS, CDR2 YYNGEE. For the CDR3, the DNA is TGTGCCAGCAGCTCGACAGGGGATTCACCCCTCCACTTT. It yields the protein CASSSTGDSPLHF.

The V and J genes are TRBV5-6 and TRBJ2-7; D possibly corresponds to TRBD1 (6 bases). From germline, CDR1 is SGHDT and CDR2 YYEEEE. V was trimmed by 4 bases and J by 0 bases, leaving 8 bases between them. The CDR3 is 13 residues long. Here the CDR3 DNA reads TGTGCCAGCAGCCAGGGGTACTCCTACGAGCAGTACTTC. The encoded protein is CASSQGYSYEQYF.

The CDR3 region is CASSIDQKAGTQYF. CDR3 nucleotide sequence: TGTGCCAGTAGTATAGATCAAAAGGCGGGGACCCAGTACTTC. The chain joins TRBV19 to TRBJ2-5, with TRBD2 as a possible D gene (5 bases). CDR1 is LNHDA, CDR2 SQIVND, per germline (reference sequence). The CDR3 covers 14 residues. V was clipped by 0 bases and J by 7 bases, with 12 bases between them.

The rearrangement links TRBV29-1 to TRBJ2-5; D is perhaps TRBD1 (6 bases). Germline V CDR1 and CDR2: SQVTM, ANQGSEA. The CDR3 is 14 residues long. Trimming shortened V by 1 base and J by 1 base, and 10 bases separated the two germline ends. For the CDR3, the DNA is TGCAGCGTTGAAGGCTTCAGGGGCCAAGAGACCCAGTACTTC. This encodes CSVEGFRGQETQYF.

For the CDR3, the DNA is TGTGCCAGCAGCGTAGCTAGCGGGGCCCACTACGAGCAGTACTTC. This codes for CASSVASGAHYEQYF. The V gene is TRBV9, the J gene TRBJ2-7; 9 positions agree with TRBD2. Germline V gives CDR1 SGDLS, CDR2 YYNGEE. This CDR3 contains 15 residues. Trimming at V came to 0 bases and at J to 3 bases, leaving 4 bases not matched to a gene.

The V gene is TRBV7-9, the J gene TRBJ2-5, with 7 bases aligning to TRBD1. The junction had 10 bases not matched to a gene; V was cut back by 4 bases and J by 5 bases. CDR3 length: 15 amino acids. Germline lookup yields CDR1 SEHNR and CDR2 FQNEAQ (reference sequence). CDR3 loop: CASSSATGRSETQYF. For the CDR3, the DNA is TGTGCCAGCAGCTCGGCGACAGGGCGTAGTGAGACCCAGTACTTC.